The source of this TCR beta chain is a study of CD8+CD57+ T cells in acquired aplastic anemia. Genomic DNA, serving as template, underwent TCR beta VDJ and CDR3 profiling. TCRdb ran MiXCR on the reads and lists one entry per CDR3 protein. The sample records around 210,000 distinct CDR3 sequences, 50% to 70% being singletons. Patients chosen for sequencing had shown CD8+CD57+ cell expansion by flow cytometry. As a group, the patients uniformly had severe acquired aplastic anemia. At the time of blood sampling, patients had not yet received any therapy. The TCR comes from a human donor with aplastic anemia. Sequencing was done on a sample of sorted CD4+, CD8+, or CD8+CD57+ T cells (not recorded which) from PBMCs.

CDR3 in amino acids: CASSIAGNSPLHF. The CDR3 nucleotides read TGTGCCAGTAGTATAGCGGGTAATTCACCCCTCCACTTT. The V gene is TRBV19, the J gene TRBJ1-6; D remains ambiguous. CDR3 length: 13 residues. Trimming took 1 base from V and 6 from J, leaving 4 bases between them. Germline loops: CDR1 LNHDA, CDR2 SQIVND (reference sequence).